The 22 T cell receptor beta chains below come from one sample, sequenced in a study of Tregs in tolerant kidney transplant recipients. Libraries were prepared by immunoSEQ multiplex PCR; TCRdb keeps only in-frame clonotypes and omits some of them. Here the sample spans approximately 60,000 clones, around 80% being singletons. Source material: CD4+ T cells from blood. The receptors were gathered from a human donor in good health.

The CDR3 spells CASSITLGREKLFF. In nucleotides, the CDR3 is TGTGCCAGTAGTATAACCCTTGGGCGTGAAAAACTGTTTTTT. The chain is built from TRBV19 and TRBJ1-4; no definite D call. Germline lookup yields CDR1 LNHDA and CDR2 SQIVND (reference sequence). V lost 2 bases and J lost 7, with 11 bases in between. The CDR3 length is 14 residues.

V gene TRBV30 combines with J gene TRBJ1-4; TRBD1 agrees at 7 bases. The CDR3 has 15 residues. Germline V gene sequence: CDR1 GTSNPN, CDR2 SVGIG (reference sequence). V shed 0 bases and J 4 bases; nucleotides not matched to a gene: 5. The CDR3 DNA reads as TGTGCCTGGAGTGTAGGCGACAGGGATAATGAAAAACTGTTTTTT. This gives the protein CAWSVGDRDNEKLFF. Full variable domain (rest looked up from reference TRBV30 and TRBJ1-4): SQTIHQWPATLVQPVGSPLSLECTVEGTSNPNLYWYRQAAGRGLQLLFYSVGIGQISSEVPQNLSASRPQDRQFILSSKKLLLSDSGFYLCAWSVGDRDNEKLFFGSGTQLSVL.

The CDR3 is CASRADRGRVETQYF. The CDR3 DNA reads TGTGCCAGCAGGGCCGACAGGGGGCGGGTGGAGACCCAGTACTTC. This chain connects TRBV6-1 to TRBJ2-5; 10 bases agree with TRBD1. From germline, CDR1 is MNHNS and CDR2 SASEGT. The trim removed 6 bases at V and 5 bases at J, leaving 9 bases unmatched. This CDR3 has 15 amino acids.

This clone was observed once. The chain carries TRBV12-5 and TRBJ2-7; tentative D call: TRBD2 (5 bases). The CDR3 has 17 residues. Germline CDR1 and CDR2: LGHNT and FRNRAP. Trimming left V 0 bases short and J 3 bases short, with 18 bases between. CDR3 amino acids: CASGLVLGVKTHYEQYF. CDR3 DNA: TGTGCTAGTGGTTTGGTACTAGGAGTAAAGACCCACTACGAGCAGTACTTC.

The CDR3 DNA follows: TGCAGCGTTGCGGGCCTTATATTTAGCGGGAGTTGGGATGAGCAGTTCTTC. This gives the protein CSVAGLIFSGSWDEQFF. V usage is TRBV29-1 and J usage is TRBJ2-1, with 9 bases identical to TRBD2. The CDR3 is 17 residues long. Germline trimming cut 4 bases from V and 8 bases from J; bases unmatched to any gene: 18. Germline V gene sequence: CDR1 SQVTM, CDR2 ANQGSEA.

The gene calls are TRBV28 and TRBJ2-5; TRBD2 is a possible D gene (5 bases). The CDR3 is made up of 15 amino acids. Deletions cut 6 bases from V and 4 bases from J, with 18 bases between. Germline CDR1 MDHEN, CDR2 SYDVKM. The DNA for the CDR3 is TGTGCCAGCAGCCGTACCACCCCTCGGGGAGAGACCCAGTACTTC. Residues: CASSRTTPRGETQYF. The variable domain in full, completed from reference TRBV28 and TRBJ2-5, reads DVKVTQSSRYLVKRTGEKVFLECVQDMDHENMFWYRQDPGLGLRLIYFSYDVKMKEKGDIPEGYSVSREKKERFSLILESASTNQTSMYLCASSRTTPRGETQYFGPGTRLLVL.

The V call is TRBV2, the J call TRBJ2-4; 11 nucleotides agree with TRBD1. Looked up from germline, CDR1 is SNHLY and CDR2 is FYNNEI. Trimming removed 4 bases from V and 1 base from J; junction bases left unmatched: 9. This CDR3 is 18 amino acids long. CDR3 sequence reads: CASSVDRGRRWAKNIQYF. Here the CDR3 DNA reads TGTGCCAGCAGTGTGGACAGGGGGCGACGATGGGCCAAAAACATTCAGTACTTC.

CDR3 region: CASSFMGYGYTF. In DNA, the CDR3 is TGTGCCAGCAGTTTCATGGGGTATGGCTACACCTTC. This chain joins TRBV28 and TRBJ1-2, with D unresolved. This CDR3 region has 12 residues. Trimming took 3 bases from V and 5 from J, leaving 7 bases between them. The germline V gene has CDR1 MDHEN and CDR2 SYDVKM.

J is TRBJ1-5 and V is TRBV19, with D unresolved. The CDR3 contains 16 residues. Germline V gene sequence: CDR1 LNHDA, CDR2 SQIVND (reference sequence). The germline V and J ends were trimmed by 4 bases and 4 bases, with 17 bases remaining between them. This CDR3 reads CASSKQSKIVNQPQHF. The CDR3 nucleotides read TGTGCCAGTAGTAAACAGTCAAAAATCGTTAATCAGCCCCAGCATTTT. The full variable domain, in which reference TRBV19 and TRBJ1-5 provide the parts outside the CDR3, is DGGITQSPKYLFRKEGQNVTLSCEQNLNHDAMYWYRQDPGQGLRLIYYSQIVNDFQKGDIAEGYSVSREKKESFPLTVTSAQKNPTAFYLCASSKQSKIVNQPQHFGDGTRLSIL.

The rearrangement uses TRBV5-4 and TRBJ2-3; TRBD1 matches 10 bases. The V gene end was trimmed by 3 bases and the J gene end by 3 bases; junction bases not matched to a gene: 16. Germline V lookup: CDR1 SGHNT, CDR2 YYREEE (reference sequence). This CDR3 spans 19 amino acids. In nucleotides, the CDR3 is TGTGCCAGCAGCTCCCCGGGACAGGGGTATGGGGGCAGGACAGATACGCAGTATTTT. It codes for CASSSPGQGYGGRTDTQYF.

This clone counts as medium-sized. The chain employs TRBV10-2 and TRBJ2-7; 10 nucleotides line up with TRBD2. The CDR3 consists of 14 residues. Per the germline V gene, CDR1 is WSHSY and CDR2 is SAAADI. The J segment lost 6 bases and the V segment lost 6 bases, leaving 8 bases of the junction unmatched. The CDR3, as DNA: TGCGCCAGCAGCGTTCTAGCGGGAGAGGGCGAGCAGTACTTC. Its protein product is CASSVLAGEGEQYF.

This chain links TRBV11-2 with TRBJ2-3; perhaps TRBD2 as D (5 bases). CDR1 SGHAT and CDR2 FQNNGV come from the germline V gene. The CDR3 spans 15 residues. Trimming stripped 3 bases from V and 0 bases from J, with 10 bases between. Written as DNA, the CDR3 is TGTGCCAGCAGCTTCGAGGGTGGAAGCACAGATACGCAGTATTTT. Translating gives CASSFEGGSTDTQYF.

The CDR3 here is CASSWPGAAEQYF. CDR3 nucleotide sequence: TGTGCCAGCAGCTGGCCGGGGGCGGCCGAGCAGTACTTC. This chain connects TRBV5-6 to TRBJ2-7; D may match TRBD1 or TRBD2 (6 bases each). Trimming removed 3 bases at V and 6 bases at J, with 13 bases between. Germline CDR1 SGHDT, CDR2 YYEEEE. The CDR3 is made up of 13 amino acids.

The CDR3, as DNA: TGTGCCAGCAGCGTAGGCGGCATCAATGAGCAGTTCTTC. Protein: CASSVGGINEQFF. The chain links TRBV9 to TRBJ2-1; D is uncertain. Germline CDR1 SGDLS, CDR2 YYNGEE. The CDR3 is 13 residues long. Trimming stripped 0 bases from V and 6 bases from J, with 7 bases between.

The chain combines TRBV6-1 with TRBJ1-5, with 11 bases that match TRBD1. With 5 bases clipped from V and 4 bases from J, the junction kept 4 bases outside the gene matches. The CDR3 is 15 amino acids. Germline CDR1 and CDR2: MNHNS and SASEGT. This CDR3 is CASSTGTGGNQPQHF. Written as DNA, the CDR3 is TGTGCCAGCAGTACAGGGACAGGGGGGAATCAGCCCCAGCATTTT.

The chain couples TRBV7-2 to TRBJ2-5, with D perhaps matching TRBD1 (5 bases). The CDR3 totals 14 residues. Germline CDR1 SGHTA, CDR2 FQGNSA. V lost 1 base and J 2 bases, leaving 8 bases between the germline ends. The CDR3 DNA reads TGTGCCAGCAGCTTAGGGTCAGGGCAAGAGACCCAGTACTTC. Translating gives CASSLGSGQETQYF.

V usage is TRBV4-3 and J usage is TRBJ1-1; 8 bases are shared with TRBD1. The germline CDR1 and CDR2 sequences are LGHNA and YSLEER. The CDR3 totals 15 residues. V shed 4 bases, J shed 7 bases, and the junction held 11 bases outside the gene matches. The CDR3 loop is CASSPSHQGAIEAFF. Written as DNA, the CDR3 is TGCGCCAGCAGCCCATCCCACCAGGGGGCGATTGAAGCTTTCTTT.

The chain has TRBV19 and TRBJ1-5; D remains unclear. The CDR3 sequence is 11 residues long. Per the germline V gene, CDR1 is LNHDA and CDR2 is SQIVND (reference sequence). V gave up 9 bases and J gave up 7 bases, with 10 bases separating them. The CDR3 region has the DNA TGTGCCAGCAGGCCCGGGCAGCCCCAGCATTTT. It yields the protein CASRPGQPQHF. The full variable domain, completed using reference TRBV19 and TRBJ1-5, is DGGITQSPKYLFRKEGQNVTLSCEQNLNHDAMYWYRQDPGQGLRLIYYSQIVNDFQKGDIAEGYSVSREKKESFPLTVTSAQKNPTAFYLCASRPGQPQHFGDGTRLSIL.

J is TRBJ1-6 and V is TRBV30; 9 bases align to TRBD1. The CDR3 loop spans 18 amino acids. Germline CDR1 reads GTSNPN; CDR2 reads SVGIG (reference sequence). V shed 3 bases and J 1 base; nucleotides not matched to a gene: 10. The CDR3 here is CAWSAGTGRRSYNSPLHF. In DNA form, the CDR3 reads TGTGCCTGGAGCGCCGGGACAGGGAGAAGGTCCTATAATTCACCCCTCCACTTT.

The rearrangement uses TRBV6-1 and TRBJ1-5; D is unclear. V was shortened by 5 bases and J by 2 bases, with 10 bases between the two germline ends. There are 14 residues in the CDR3. Looked up from germline, CDR1 is MNHNS and CDR2 is SASEGT. The CDR3 nucleotides are TGTGCCAGCAGTCGAGAATGGGGCAATCAGCCCCAGCATTTT. Its translation: CASSREWGNQPQHF.

V usage is TRBV6-1 and J usage is TRBJ2-5; no clear D. With 0 bases removed from V and 7 bases from J, the gap between germline ends came to 15 bases. CDR1 MNHNS and CDR2 SASEGT come from the germline V gene. The CDR3 is 15 residues long. This chain's CDR3 is CASSEAGLIRGTQYF. CDR3 nucleotides: TGTGCCAGCAGTGAAGCGGGTCTCATTCGCGGGACCCAGTACTTC.

This chain links TRBV6-5 with TRBJ2-7, with D possibly TRBD2 on 7 matching bases. The ends were cut back, 10 bases at V and 7 bases at J, with 20 bases in the middle. The CDR3 covers 13 residues. Per germline, CDR1 MNHEY and CDR2 SVGAGI. CDR3 DNA: TGTGCCACACTTAATCGGGGGGCTGGGGAGCAGTACTTC. Its translation: CATLNRGAGEQYF.